The 18 T cell receptor beta chains listed next were all sequenced from one sample in a study of blood T cell repertoires in COVID-19. Clones were read by immunoSEQ multiplex PCR, and TCRdb kept only the in-frame ones, dropping some. This table has about 120,000 clones, more than 80% appearing once. The material sequenced was peripheral blood. The receptor source for this set is a human donor in a cohort sampled during active COVID-19.

The chain carries TRBV4-3 and TRBJ2-1, with a possible D match to TRBD2 (5 bases). V shed 0 bases and J shed 2 bases, with 14 bases lying between them. The germline gives CDR1 LGHNA, CDR2 YSLEER. This CDR3 spans 17 amino acids. The CDR3 DNA is TGCGCCAGCAGCCAAGATTTTGGGGAGAGACCCTACAATGAGCAGTTCTTC. Amino acids: CASSQDFGERPYNEQFF.

The rearrangement links TRBV9 to TRBJ1-4; the D gene is possibly TRBD1 (5 bases). CDR3 length equals 17 residues. Germline CDR1 is SGDLS and CDR2 is YYNGEE. Trimming stripped 1 base from V and 4 bases from J, with 17 bases between. The CDR3 nucleotides are TGTGCCAGCAGCGTAAAGGCTCGAGTGGGGGGTAATGAAAAACTGTTTTTT. The encoded protein is CASSVKARVGGNEKLFF.

J is TRBJ2-3 and V is TRBV5-1; weak D call: TRBD2 (5 bases). CDR1 is SGHRS and CDR2 is YFSETQ in the germline V gene. The V end lost 5 bases, the J end lost 7 bases, and 14 bases lay between the germline ends. The CDR3 sequence is 13 residues long. CDR3 coding DNA: TGCGCCAGCAGGACATTTCCGGGAAATACGCAGTATTTT. This sequence encodes CASRTFPGNTQYF. Filled out from reference TRBV5-1 and TRBJ2-3, the complete variable domain reads KAGVTQTPRYLIKTRGQQVTLSCSPISGHRSVSWYQQTPGQGLQFLFEYFSETQRNKGNFPGRFSGRQFSNSRSEMNVSTLELGDSALYLCASRTFPGNTQYFGPGTRLTVL.

This clone was counted between two and nine times. CDR3 sequence: CSVETANYGYTF. For the CDR3, the DNA is TGCAGCGTTGAAACAGCTAACTATGGCTACACCTTC. The chain carries TRBV29-1 and TRBJ1-2, with unresolved D. The CDR3 length is 12 residues. V dropped 2 bases and J dropped 0 bases, with 4 bases sitting between them. Germline-derived CDR1 and CDR2 are SQVTM and ANQGSEA.

To note about this clone: A read error may produce the germline difference seen at one junction end. The genes are TRBV2 and TRBJ2-7; 8 bases line up with TRBD1. Germline assignment: CDR1 SNHLY and CDR2 FYNNEI. CDR3 size: 13 residues. The CDR3, as DNA: TGTGTCAGCACTGAAGACAGGGGATACGAGCAGTACTTC. Amino acid sequence: CVSTEDRGYEQYF.

The gene calls are TRBV9 and TRBJ2-1; D gene uncertain. Trimming cost V 0 bases and J 2 bases, with 9 bases left between them. Germline V gene lookup returns CDR1 SGDLS and CDR2 YYNGEE. The CDR3 runs 15 residues. The CDR3 is CASSVVSVPYNEQFF. The CDR3 coding sequence is TGTGCCAGCAGCGTAGTATCGGTACCCTACAATGAGCAGTTCTTC.

This chain joins TRBV27 and TRBJ2-4, with 9 positions matching TRBD1. The CDR3 runs to 14 residues. Germline V gives CDR1 MNHEY, CDR2 SMNVEV (reference sequence). Germline trimming cut 5 bases from V and 10 bases from J; bases unmatched to any gene: 9. This CDR3 reads CASSRKQGAEIQYF. The CDR3 nucleotides are TGTGCCAGCAGTAGGAAACAGGGGGCAGAGATTCAGTACTTC.

This clone occurred once. The J gene is TRBJ2-3, the V gene TRBV5-5; 8 positions match TRBD1. Germline values: CDR1 SGHKS, CDR2 YYEKEE (reference sequence). The CDR3 runs 15 residues. The V segment lost 4 bases and the J segment 2 bases; nucleotides outside the gene matches: 6. The CDR3 is CASSPRDRLTDTQYF. The CDR3 DNA sequence: TGTGCCAGCAGCCCCCGGGACAGGCTCACAGATACGCAGTATTTT.

This clone was detected a few times. V and J are TRBV5-6 and TRBJ2-7, with 8 nucleotides matching TRBD1. Trimming took 3 bases from V and 6 from J; bases not matched to a gene: 8. Per the germline V gene, CDR1 is SGHDT and CDR2 is YYEEEE. The CDR3 extends over 14 amino acids. The CDR3 DNA reads TGTGCCAGCAGCTCCCGGACAGGGAGCGGCGAGCAGTACTTC. It translates to CASSSRTGSGEQYF.

The chain is built from TRBV6-2 or TRBV6-3 and TRBJ1-1; 8 bases match TRBD1. CDR3 length equals 12 residues. Germline V gene lookup returns CDR1 MNHEY and CDR2 SVGEGT. The V and J ends lost 4 bases and 7 bases, in that order; junction bases with no gene match: 2. The CDR3 spells CASSSGGNEAFF. DNA for the CDR3: TGTGCCAGCAGTTCAGGGGGCAATGAAGCTTTCTTT.

The rearrangement links TRBV5-1 to TRBJ2-6, with D unclear. From germline, CDR1 is SGHRS and CDR2 YFSETQ. Between the trimmed V and J ends, which lost 1 base and 4 bases, there was a span of 3 bases. This CDR3 contains 13 residues. The chain's CDR3 is CASSLPGANVLTF. The CDR3 DNA reads as TGCGCCAGCAGCTTGCCGGGGGCCAACGTCCTGACTTTC. Full variable domain (outside the CDR3, taken from reference TRBV5-1 and TRBJ2-6): KAGVTQTPRYLIKTRGQQVTLSCSPISGHRSVSWYQQTPGQGLQFLFEYFSETQRNKGNFPGRFSGRQFSNSRSEMNVSTLELGDSALYLCASSLPGANVLTFGAGSRLTVL.

The chain's CDR3 is CASSLVSGDQPQHF. The CDR3 nucleotides read TGTGCCAGCAGCTTAGTTTCGGGGGATCAGCCCCAGCATTTT. This chain joins TRBV7-2 and TRBJ1-5; D possibly corresponds to TRBD1 (5 bases). Trimming removed 1 base from V and 5 bases from J, with 9 bases in between. Germline values: CDR1 SGHTA, CDR2 FQGNSA. The CDR3 is made up of 14 amino acids.

The chain uses TRBV19 and TRBJ2-5; possibly TRBD1 for D (6 bases). The germline V and J ends were trimmed by 4 bases and 1 base, with 10 bases remaining between them. Per germline, CDR1 LNHDA and CDR2 SQIVND (reference sequence). The CDR3 sequence is 14 residues long. The CDR3 spells CASSRQASQETQYF. CDR3 DNA: TGTGCCAGTAGTAGACAGGCTTCCCAAGAGACCCAGTACTTC.

V is TRBV2 and J is TRBJ2-7; D gene unclear. The germline V and J ends were trimmed by 8 bases and 3 bases, with 11 bases remaining between them. Germline V gene data show CDR1 as SNHLY and CDR2 as FYNNEI. The CDR3 extends over 12 amino acids. The CDR3 sequence is CASGLGLYEQYF. The CDR3 nucleotides read TGTGCCAGCGGCTTGGGCCTCTACGAGCAGTACTTC. Based on the CDR3 plus reference TRBV2 and TRBJ2-7, the full variable domain is EPEVTQTPSHQVTQMGQEVILRCVPISNHLYFYWYRQILGQKVEFLVSFYNNEISEKSEIFDDQFSVERPDGSNFTLKIRSTKLEDSAMYFCASGLGLYEQYFGPGTRLTVT.

The chain employs TRBV28 and TRBJ2-1, with D uncertain. In germline, CDR1 is MDHEN, CDR2 SYDVKM. The CDR3 contains 13 residues. V was cut by 7 bases and J by 0 bases, with 7 bases left in between. DNA for the CDR3: TGTGCCAGCATGCGCCGCTCCTACAATGAGCAGTTCTTC. It translates to CASMRRSYNEQFF.

The chain joins TRBV30 to TRBJ2-2; 8 nucleotides agree with TRBD1. V gave up 5 bases and J gave up 1 base; unmatched junction bases: 6. The CDR3 consists of 15 residues. Germline CDR1 reads GTSNPN; CDR2 reads SVGIG (reference sequence). The CDR3 reads CAWPPGGLNTGELFF. CDR3 in DNA: TGTGCCTGGCCCCCAGGGGGCCTGAACACCGGGGAGCTGTTTTTT.

The V gene is TRBV7-8, the J gene TRBJ1-1, with 7 bases matching TRBD1. The CDR3 has 14 residues. With 6 bases clipped from V and 2 bases from J, the junction kept 6 bases outside the gene matches. Germline CDR1 SGHVS, CDR2 FQNEAQ. The CDR3 region is CASSQGQLNTEAFF. In DNA form, the CDR3 reads TGTGCCAGCAGTCAGGGACAGCTAAACACTGAAGCTTTCTTT.

The chain recombines TRBV10-3 with TRBJ2-7, with 7 positions matching TRBD2. The CDR3 totals 14 residues. The ends lost 7 bases at V and 3 bases at J; junction bases unmatched: 9. Germline V gene sequence: CDR1 ENHRY, CDR2 SYGVKD. The CDR3 DNA follows: TGTGCCATCAAGGGGACTACAGGTGACTACGAGCAGTACTTC. Translated, it gives CAIKGTTGDYEQYF.